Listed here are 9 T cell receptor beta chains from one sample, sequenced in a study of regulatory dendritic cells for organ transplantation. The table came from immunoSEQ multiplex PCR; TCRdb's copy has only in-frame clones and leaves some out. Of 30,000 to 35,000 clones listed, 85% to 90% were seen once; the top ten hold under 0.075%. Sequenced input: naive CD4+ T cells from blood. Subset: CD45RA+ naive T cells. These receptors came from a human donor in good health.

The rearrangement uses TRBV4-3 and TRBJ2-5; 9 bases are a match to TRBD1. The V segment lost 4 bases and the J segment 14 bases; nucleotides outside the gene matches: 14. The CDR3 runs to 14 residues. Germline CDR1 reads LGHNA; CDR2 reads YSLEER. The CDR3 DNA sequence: TGCGCCAGCAGCCTCAAAGGGTACCGGGACAGGGCCTACTTC. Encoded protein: CASSLKGYRDRAYF.

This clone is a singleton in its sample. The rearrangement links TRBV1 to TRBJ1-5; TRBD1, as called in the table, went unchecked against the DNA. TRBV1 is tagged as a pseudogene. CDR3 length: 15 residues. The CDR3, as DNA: TGCACCAGCAGCGGGCAGGGTGTTAACAATCAGCCCCAGCATTTT. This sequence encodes CTSSGQGVNNQPQHF.

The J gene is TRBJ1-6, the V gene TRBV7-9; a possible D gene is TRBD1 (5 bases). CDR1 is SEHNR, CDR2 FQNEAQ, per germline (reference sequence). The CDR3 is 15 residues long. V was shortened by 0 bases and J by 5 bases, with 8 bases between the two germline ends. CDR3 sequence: CASSLAAGNNSPLHF. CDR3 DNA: TGTGCCAGCAGCTTAGCGGCAGGGAATAATTCACCCCTCCACTTT.

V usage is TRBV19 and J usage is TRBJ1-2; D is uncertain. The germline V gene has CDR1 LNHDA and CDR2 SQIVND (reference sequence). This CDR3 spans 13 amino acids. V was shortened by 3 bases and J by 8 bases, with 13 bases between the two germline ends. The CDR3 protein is CASSIEGRRGYTF. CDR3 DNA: TGTGCCAGTAGTATTGAGGGCCGGAGAGGCTACACCTTC.

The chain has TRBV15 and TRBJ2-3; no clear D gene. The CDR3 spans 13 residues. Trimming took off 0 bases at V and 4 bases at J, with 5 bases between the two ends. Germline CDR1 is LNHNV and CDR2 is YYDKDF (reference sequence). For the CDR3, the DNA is TGTGCCACCAGCAGAGATCAGGCAGATACGCAGTATTTT. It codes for CATSRDQADTQYF.

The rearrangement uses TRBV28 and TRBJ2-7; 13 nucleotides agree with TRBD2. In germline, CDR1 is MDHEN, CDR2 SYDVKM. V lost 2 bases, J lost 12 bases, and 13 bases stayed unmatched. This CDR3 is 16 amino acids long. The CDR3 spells CASSLPLTSGRMLRYF. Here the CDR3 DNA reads TGTGCCAGCAGTTTACCCCTGACTAGCGGGAGGATGCTCAGGTACTTC.

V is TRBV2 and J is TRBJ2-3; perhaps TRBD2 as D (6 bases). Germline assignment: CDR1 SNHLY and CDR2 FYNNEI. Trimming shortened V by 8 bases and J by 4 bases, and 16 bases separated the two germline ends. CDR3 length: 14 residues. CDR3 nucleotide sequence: TGTGCCAGCCTCTGGGACTGGGGCCCAGATACGCAGTATTTT. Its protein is CASLWDWGPDTQYF.

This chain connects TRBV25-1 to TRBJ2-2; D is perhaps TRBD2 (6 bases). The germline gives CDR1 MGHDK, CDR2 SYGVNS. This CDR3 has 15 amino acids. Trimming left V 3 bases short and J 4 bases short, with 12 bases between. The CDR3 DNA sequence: TGTGCCAGCAGTGATGCCGGGACTCGCACCGGGGAGCTGTTTTTT. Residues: CASSDAGTRTGELFF.

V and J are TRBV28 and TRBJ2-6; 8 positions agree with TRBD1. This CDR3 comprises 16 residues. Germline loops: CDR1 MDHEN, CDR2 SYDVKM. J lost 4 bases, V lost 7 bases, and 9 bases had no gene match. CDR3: CASTLSGGAGANVLTF. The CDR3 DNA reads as TGTGCCAGCACGCTCTCAGGGGGCGCGGGGGCCAACGTCCTGACTTTC.